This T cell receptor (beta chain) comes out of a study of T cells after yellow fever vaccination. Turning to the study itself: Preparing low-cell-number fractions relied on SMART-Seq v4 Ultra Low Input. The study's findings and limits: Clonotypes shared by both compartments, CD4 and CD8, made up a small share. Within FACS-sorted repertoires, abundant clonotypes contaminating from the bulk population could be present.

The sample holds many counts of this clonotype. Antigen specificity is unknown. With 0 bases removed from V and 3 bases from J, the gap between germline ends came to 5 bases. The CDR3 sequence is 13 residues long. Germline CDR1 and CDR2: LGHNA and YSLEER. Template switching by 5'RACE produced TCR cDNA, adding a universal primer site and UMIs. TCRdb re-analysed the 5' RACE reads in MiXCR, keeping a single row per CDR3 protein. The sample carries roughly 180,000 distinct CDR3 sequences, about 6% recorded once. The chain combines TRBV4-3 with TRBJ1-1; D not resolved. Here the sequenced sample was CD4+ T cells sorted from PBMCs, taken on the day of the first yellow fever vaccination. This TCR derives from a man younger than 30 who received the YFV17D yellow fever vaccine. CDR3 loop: CASSQDTDTEAFF. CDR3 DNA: TGCGCCAGCAGCCAAGATACGGACACTGAAGCTTTCTTT.